The sequence of this TCR beta chain was determined in a study of T-cell memory formation after mild COVID-19. As for the study in general: TCR clusters were largely donor specific.

Many counts were recorded for this clonotype. Its antigen is still unknown. The study's findings and limits: A second wave of clones peaked on day 37, and their SARS-CoV-2 specificity went unconfirmed.

Germline V gene data show CDR1 as LGHNA and CDR2 as YNFKEQ. The CDR3 has 15 residues. The ends lost 4 bases at V and 2 bases at J; junction bases unmatched: 4. TCRdb re-called the 5' RACE reads through MiXCR, storing one row per CDR3 protein. The table includes approximately 35,000 distinct CDR3 sequences, more than 20% detected once. The V and J genes are TRBV4-2 and TRBJ2-5, with 10 bases lining up with TRBD2. The sequenced sample was PBMCs or a T cell subset sorted from them (not recorded which). This TCR was recovered from an adult who had mild COVID-19 (a few samples of this study predate the infection). Cell type and time point are not known. CDR3 DNA: TGTGCCAGCAGCCCCACTAGCGGGGTGCAAGAGACCCAGTACTTC. This gives the protein CASSPTSGVQETQYF.